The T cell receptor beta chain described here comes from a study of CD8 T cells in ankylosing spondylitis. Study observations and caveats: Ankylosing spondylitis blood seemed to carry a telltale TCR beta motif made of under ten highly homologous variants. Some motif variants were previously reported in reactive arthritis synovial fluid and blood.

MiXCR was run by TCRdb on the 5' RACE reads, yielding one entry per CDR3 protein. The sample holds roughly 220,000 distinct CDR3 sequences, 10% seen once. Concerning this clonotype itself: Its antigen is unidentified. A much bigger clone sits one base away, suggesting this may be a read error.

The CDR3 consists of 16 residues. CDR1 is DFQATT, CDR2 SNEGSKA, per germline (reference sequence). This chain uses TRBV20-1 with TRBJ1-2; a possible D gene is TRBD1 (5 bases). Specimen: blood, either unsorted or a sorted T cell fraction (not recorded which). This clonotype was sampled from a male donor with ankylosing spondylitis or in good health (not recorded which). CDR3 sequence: CSAVGLERDPNYGYPF. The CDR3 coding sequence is TGCAGTGCTGTGGGGCTCGAGAGGGACCCGAACTATGGCTACCCCTTC.